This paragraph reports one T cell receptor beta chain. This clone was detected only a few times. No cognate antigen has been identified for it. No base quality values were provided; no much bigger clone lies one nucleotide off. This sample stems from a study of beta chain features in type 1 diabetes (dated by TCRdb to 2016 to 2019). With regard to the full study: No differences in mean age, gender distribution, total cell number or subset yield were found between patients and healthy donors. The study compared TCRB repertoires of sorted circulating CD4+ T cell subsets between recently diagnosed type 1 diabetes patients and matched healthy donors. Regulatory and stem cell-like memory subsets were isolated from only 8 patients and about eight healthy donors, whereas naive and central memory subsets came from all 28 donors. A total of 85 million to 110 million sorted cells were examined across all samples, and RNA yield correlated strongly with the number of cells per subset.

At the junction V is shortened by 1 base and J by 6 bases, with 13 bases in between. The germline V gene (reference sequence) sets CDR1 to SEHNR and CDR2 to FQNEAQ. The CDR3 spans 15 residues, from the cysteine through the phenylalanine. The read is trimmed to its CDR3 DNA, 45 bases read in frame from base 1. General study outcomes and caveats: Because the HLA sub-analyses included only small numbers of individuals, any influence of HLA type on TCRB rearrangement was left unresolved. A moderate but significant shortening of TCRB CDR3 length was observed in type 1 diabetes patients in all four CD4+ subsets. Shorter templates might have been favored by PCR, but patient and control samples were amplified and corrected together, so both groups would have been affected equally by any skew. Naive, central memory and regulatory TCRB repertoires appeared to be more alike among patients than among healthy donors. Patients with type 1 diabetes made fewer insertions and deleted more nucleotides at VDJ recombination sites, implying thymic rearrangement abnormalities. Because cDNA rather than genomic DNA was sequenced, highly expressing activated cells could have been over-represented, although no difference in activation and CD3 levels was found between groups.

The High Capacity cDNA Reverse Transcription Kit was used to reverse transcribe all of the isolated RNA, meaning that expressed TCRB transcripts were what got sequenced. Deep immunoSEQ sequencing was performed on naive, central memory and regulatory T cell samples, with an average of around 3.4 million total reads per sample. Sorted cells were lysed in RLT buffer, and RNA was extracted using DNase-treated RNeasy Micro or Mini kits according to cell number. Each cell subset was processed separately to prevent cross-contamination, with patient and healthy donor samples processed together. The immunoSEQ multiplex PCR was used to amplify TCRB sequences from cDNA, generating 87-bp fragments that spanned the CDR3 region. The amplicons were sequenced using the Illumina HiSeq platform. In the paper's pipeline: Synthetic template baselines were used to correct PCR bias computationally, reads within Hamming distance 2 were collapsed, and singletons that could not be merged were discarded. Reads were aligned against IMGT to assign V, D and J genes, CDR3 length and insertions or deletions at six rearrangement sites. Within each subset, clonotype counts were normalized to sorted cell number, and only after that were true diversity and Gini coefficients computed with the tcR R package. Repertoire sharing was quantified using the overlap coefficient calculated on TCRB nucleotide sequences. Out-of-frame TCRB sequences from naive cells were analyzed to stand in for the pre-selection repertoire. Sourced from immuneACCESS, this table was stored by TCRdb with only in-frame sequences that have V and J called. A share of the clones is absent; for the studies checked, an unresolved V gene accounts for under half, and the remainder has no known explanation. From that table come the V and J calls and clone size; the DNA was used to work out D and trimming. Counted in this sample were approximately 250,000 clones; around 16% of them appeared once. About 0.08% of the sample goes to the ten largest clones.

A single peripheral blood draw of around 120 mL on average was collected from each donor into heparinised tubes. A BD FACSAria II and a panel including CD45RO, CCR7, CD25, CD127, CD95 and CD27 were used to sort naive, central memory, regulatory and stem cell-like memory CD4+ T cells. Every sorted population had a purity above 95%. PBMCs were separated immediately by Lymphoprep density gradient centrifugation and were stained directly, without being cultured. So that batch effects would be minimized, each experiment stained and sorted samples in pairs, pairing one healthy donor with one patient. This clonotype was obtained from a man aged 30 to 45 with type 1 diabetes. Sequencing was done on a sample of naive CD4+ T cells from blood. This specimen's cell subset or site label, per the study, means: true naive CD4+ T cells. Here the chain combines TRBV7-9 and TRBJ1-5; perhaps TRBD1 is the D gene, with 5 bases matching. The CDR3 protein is CASSLDSGSRQPQHF. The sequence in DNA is TGTGCCAGCAGCTTAGATTCAGGGTCCCGTCAGCCCCAGCATTTT.